This T cell receptor (beta chain) appears in the sequencing data of a study of beta chain features in type 1 diabetes. Findings and caveats of the study: Moderate yet significant TCRB CDR3 shortening was seen in Type 1 diabetes patients in all four CD4+ subsets. Here, the possible influence of HLA type (on TCRB rearrangement) remained unresolved.

Every single donor gave one heparinised blood draw, and these averaged approximately 110 mL. Each population that was sorted was more than 95% pure. Expressed TCRB transcripts were sequenced because the entire RNA isolate underwent reverse transcription. Mean read depth for naive, central memory and regulatory T cell samples was approximately 3.57 million reads. Profiling relied on immunoSEQ multiplex PCR, and the TCRdb table lists in-frame clones only, not all of them. The sample carries under 300,000 clones, roughly 10% recorded once. Looked up from germline, CDR1 is SGHRS and CDR2 is YFSETQ. This CDR3 is built from 14 residues. V was pared by 4 bases and J by 1 base, with 4 bases of the junction left unmatched. About this clone: The target antigen is unknown. Other DNA sequences in the same sample also yield this CDR3.

The V and J genes are TRBV5-1 and TRBJ1-1; 7 bases match TRBD1. The clonotype was recovered from a man aged 25-45 years with type 1 diabetes. Sequenced sample: naive CD4+ T cells from blood. The CDR3 DNA reads as TGCGCCAGCAGCGTCGGACAGGAGAACACTGAAGCTTTCTTT. It encodes CASSVGQENTEAFF.